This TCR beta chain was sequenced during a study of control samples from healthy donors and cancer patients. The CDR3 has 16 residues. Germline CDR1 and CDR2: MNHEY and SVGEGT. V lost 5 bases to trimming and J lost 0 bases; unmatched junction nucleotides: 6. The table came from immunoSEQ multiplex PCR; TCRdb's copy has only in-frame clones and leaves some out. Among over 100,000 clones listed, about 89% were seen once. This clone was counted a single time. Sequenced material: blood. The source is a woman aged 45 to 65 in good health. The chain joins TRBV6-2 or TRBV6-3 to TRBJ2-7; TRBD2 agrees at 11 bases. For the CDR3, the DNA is TGTGCCAGCAGTAAGGGACTAGCGGCAAGCTCCTACGAGCAGTACTTC. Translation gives CASSKGLAASSYEQYF.